The following is a T cell receptor (beta chain) sequence with its context. Its antigen is still unknown. No per-base quality is available; no much larger clone lies one base away. This record belongs to a study of human T cells and chemical hapten exposure (dated by TCRdb to the early 2020s). In the study overall: For sensitization, 2% DPC in acetone was applied to a 2 cm by 2 cm area of upper inner arm skin. Patients additionally received weekly therapeutic DPC doses to the scalp throughout the roughly 25-week study period. Patch testing was done on the upper back using Finn chambers containing 0.01% DPC, and results were scored after 6 days according to International Contact Dermatitis Research Group standards. Alopecia areata with under or over 50% scalp involvement, alopecia totalis and alopecia universalis were represented in the patient cohort, which was mostly female. Libraries were combined into a pool for sequencing, and differences in TCR yield between samples came mainly from small differences in library volumes within the pool. This study followed changes in the peripheral blood TCR repertoire in vivo during primary and secondary sensitization of alopecia patients to the hapten diphenylcyclopropenone (DPC). Blood was sampled from patients pre-sensitization (week 0) and at 2, 6 and about 24 weeks after DPC sensitization. Blood for TCR sequencing was provided by twenty-nine alopecia patients at one to four time points (pre-sensitization, 2, 6 and 24 weeks).

The time point label, as the study defines it: patch test 1, 2 weeks after DPC sensitization. The treatment or condition label here, explained by the study, means: therapeutic diphenylcyclopropenone sensitization with weekly scalp DPC. At every patch-test visit, the blood draw took place before the patch test was put on. Patients were eligible if aged 18 to 70, diagnosed with alopecia and judged suitable for DPC therapy, and pregnant patients were excluded. Unfractionated whole blood was collected in Tempus Blood RNA tubes, and total RNA was extracted from that blood. Here is what the overall study found, with its caveats: Expanded TCRs formed significantly more large CDR3 similarity clusters than pre-sensitization or healthy control sets, consistent with antigen-driven responses. Patch test score correlated positively with the number of PT1 expanded TCRs, reaching significance at thresholds 8, 16 and 32 but not at 4. Because every patient had alopecia, a presumed autoimmune disease, the patients' immune response might differ from that of healthy individuals. DPC sensitization did not change how many TCRs were above 1 in 1000 frequency, and no evidence was found of alterations in global repertoire structure. After repeated subsampling, the strength of the expansion versus patch-test correlation and the threshold at which it became significant changed.

Library method: RACE. For sequencing, a NextSeq 500 was employed. Library preparation attached unique molecular identifiers to individual cDNA molecules for quantitative, reproducible TCR counting. Each blood RNA sample was used to sequence both TCR alpha and TCR beta chains. The authors' analysis ran thus. Samples had a median of roughly 87,000 TCRs, with a range from roughly 20,000 to 700,000. V, J and CDR3 annotation of the TCR reads was performed with the Decombinator software suite. For the PS versus PT1 abundance plots, all samples were subsampled to the same number of TCRs (28,000). Expanded TCRs were defined as absent before sensitization and observed at least eight times at the 2-week time point. TCRdb redid the processing of the public reads, applying fastp at Q25 and MiXCR, and retained in-frame beta chains. CDR3 protein sequences are deduplicated, and each keeps its most common genes and DNA. The V and J calls follow TCRdb's processing rather than the paper's. This sample has about 120,000 distinct CDR3 sequences in its table, and 12% to 15% of those were observed once. The leading ten clones occupy less than 0.95% of the sample.

The CDR3 covers 15 residues, taking in both the cysteine and the phenylalanine. CDR3 DNA only is kept here, 45 bases in frame from base 1. The trim is 1 base for V and 0 bases for J, with a gap of 7 bases between the germline ends. The specimen was whole blood, collected in connection with sensitization to the hapten diphenylcyclopropenone (DPC). The source of this sequence is a man younger than 30 with alopecia areata. Some clones in this sample may be carry-over from other donors' samples. Recombination joined TRBV12-3 or TRBV12-4 with TRBJ1-3; no D gene can be assigned with confidence. This receptor carries the CDR3 CASSLGANSGNTIYF. At the DNA level, the sequence is TGTGCCAGCAGTTTAGGGGCTAACTCTGGAAACACCATATATTTT.